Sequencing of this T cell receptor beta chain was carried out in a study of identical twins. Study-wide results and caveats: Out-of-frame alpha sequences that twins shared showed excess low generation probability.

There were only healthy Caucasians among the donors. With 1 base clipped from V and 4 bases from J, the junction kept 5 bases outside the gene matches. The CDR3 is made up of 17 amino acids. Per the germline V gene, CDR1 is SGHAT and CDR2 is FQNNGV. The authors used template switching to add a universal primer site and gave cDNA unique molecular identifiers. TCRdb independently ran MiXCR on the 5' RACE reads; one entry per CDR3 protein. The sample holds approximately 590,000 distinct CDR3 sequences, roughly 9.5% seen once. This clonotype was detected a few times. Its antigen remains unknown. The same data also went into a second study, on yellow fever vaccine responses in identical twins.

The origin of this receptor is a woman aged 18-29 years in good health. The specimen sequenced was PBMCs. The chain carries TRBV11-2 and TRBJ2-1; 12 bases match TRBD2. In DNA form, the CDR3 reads TGTGCCAGCAGCTTAGGTGATGGGACTAGCGGGTACAATGAGCAGTTCTTC. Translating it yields CASSLGDGTSGYNEQFF.